The clone carrying this T cell receptor beta chain appeared a single time. Its antigen is unknown. The data were taken from a study of cytomegalovirus exposure and HLA in healthy donors. Study outcomes and limitations: CMV serostatus stood as the only immune exposure information on hand. In a later analysis, common viral pathogens appeared linked to several of the most significant clusters. Follow-up analysis found HLA locus-dependent TCR association rates, highest for DRB1 and lowest for HLA-C.

PCR employed 60 Vbeta and 13 Jbeta primers. Generated by immunoSEQ multiplex PCR, the TCRdb table keeps only in-frame clones and is missing some. The sample records roughly 100,000 clones, more than 60% being singletons. V lost 2 bases and J lost 5, with 6 bases in between. The CDR3 totals 12 residues. Germline lookup yields CDR1 KGHSH and CDR2 LQKENI. When sampled, the donors appeared nominally healthy, though they likely had unrecorded immune exposures. The receptor comes from a woman between 35 and 50 years old in good health and CMV-seropositive. The sequencing sample was made of PBMCs. The gene calls are TRBV18 and TRBJ1-1, with no clear D. The DNA for the CDR3 is TGTGCCAGCTCACCAGCGGTTACTGAAGCTTTCTTT. It translates to CASSPAVTEAFF. Full variable domain (remainder filled in from reference TRBV18 and TRBJ1-1): NAGVMQNPRHLVRRRGQEARLRCSPMKGHSHVYWYRQLPEEGLKFMVYLQKENIIDESGMPKERFSAEFPKEGPSILRIQQVVRGDSAAYFCASSPAVTEAFFGQGTRLTVV.